This TCR beta chain comes out of a study of cytomegalovirus exposure and HLA in healthy donors. Turning to the study itself: Unique TCRs from HLA-typed donors, some 85 million of them, were held in an early data release. General study results and limits: TCR beta chain V- and J-gene trimming was linked, in a later analysis, to a missense variant in DCLRE1C. Information on immune exposure was restricted to one variable (CMV serostatus). A later look showed TCR association rates differing by HLA locus, highest for DRB1 and lowest for HLA-C.

This CDR3 has 14 amino acids. Germline values: CDR1 LGHNA, CDR2 YSLEER. V was cut by 1 base and J by 4 bases, with 10 bases left in between. Primers included in the PCR were 60 Vbeta and 13 Jbeta primers. Produced via immunoSEQ multiplex PCR; TCRdb's table is partial and in-frame only. The sample lists over 45,000 clones; roughly 80% were seen once. A remark on this clone: What it binds is unknown.

The TCR was taken from a man aged 25 to 40 in good health and CMV-seronegative. The J gene is TRBJ1-1, the V gene TRBV4-3; D possibly corresponds to TRBD1 (5 bases). Sequencing was done on a sample of PBMCs. CDR3 DNA: TGCGCCAGCAGCCAAGGGGGCGGTTTCACTGAAGCTTTCTTT. It encodes CASSQGGGFTEAFF.